A single sample is the source of the 16 T cell receptor beta chains below, sequenced in a study of CD8+CD57+ T cells in acquired aplastic anemia. CD8+CD57+ cell expansion, shown by flow cytometry, had occurred in the patients selected for sequencing. CDR3 and TCR beta VDJ profiling relied on genomic DNA as the template. TCRdb analysed the reads with MiXCR anew, one entry per CDR3 protein. The sample yields a few hundred thousand distinct CDR3 sequences, roughly 61% seen once. The sequencing sample was made of sorted CD4+, CD8+, or CD8+CD57+ T cells (not recorded which) from PBMCs. The receptors shown here come from a human donor with aplastic anemia.

As to this clonotype: A much bigger clone sits one base away, suggesting this may be a read error. This chain connects TRBV28 to TRBJ1-1; D unclear. CDR3 length: 13 amino acids. The ends were cut back, 7 bases at V and 0 bases at J, with 9 bases in the middle. Germline V gives CDR1 MDHEN, CDR2 SYDVKM. Written as DNA, the CDR3 is TGTGCCAGCACCCCGGGTATGAACACTGAAGCTTTCTTT. The encoded protein is CASTPGMNTEAFF.

The chain has TRBV2 and TRBJ2-3, with 9 bases lining up with TRBD1. CDR1 and CDR2 (germline): SNHLY, FYNNEI. Germline trimming cut 4 bases from V and 3 bases from J; bases unmatched to any gene: 11. This CDR3 is 17 amino acids long. This CDR3 reads CASSVGITGGKTDTQYF. In DNA, the CDR3 is TGTGCCAGCAGTGTCGGTATAACAGGGGGCAAGACAGATACGCAGTATTTT. Filled out from reference TRBV2 and TRBJ2-3, the complete variable domain reads EPEVTQTPSHQVTQMGQEVILRCVPISNHLYFYWYRQILGQKVEFLVSFYNNEISEKSEIFDDQFSVERPDGSNFTLKIRSTKLEDSAMYFCASSVGITGGKTDTQYFGPGTRLTVL.

Many counts were recorded for this clonotype. The genes are TRBV19 and TRBJ2-7; D is ambiguous. The CDR3 has 13 residues. V lost 4 bases, J lost 9 bases, and 16 bases lay in between. From germline, CDR1 is LNHDA and CDR2 SQIVND (reference sequence). The CDR3 sequence: CASSSGSWVAQYF. Here the CDR3 DNA reads TGTGCCAGTAGTAGCGGCTCCTGGGTCGCGCAGTACTTC.

Concerning this clonotype: A clone one base away is much larger, so this may be a read error. This sequence joins TRBV6-6 and TRBJ1-1, with D unclear. The CDR3 is 16 residues long. CDR1 and CDR2 (germline): MNHNY, SVGAGI (reference sequence). The CDR3 bases are TGTGCCAGCAGTTACTCGATCGGGCAGCCCGAGGGTGAAGCTCTCTTT. It yields the protein CASSYSIGQPEGEALF.

This clonotype has a count of ten or more. This chain connects TRBV9 to TRBJ2-7; TRBD2 matches 9 bases. CDR1 and CDR2 from the germline V gene are SGDLS and YYNGEE. The ends lost 1 base at V and 1 base at J; junction bases unmatched: 0. This CDR3 contains 14 residues. The DNA of the CDR3 is TGTGCCAGCAGCGTAACTAGCGGGTCCTACGAGCAGTACTTC. It encodes CASSVTSGSYEQYF.

The chain uses TRBV7-2 and TRBJ2-5, with 11 positions matching TRBD2. Per the germline V gene, CDR1 is SGHTA and CDR2 is FQGNSA. This CDR3 comprises 15 residues. The V gene end was trimmed by 5 bases and the J gene end by 4 bases; junction bases not matched to a gene: 6. CDR3 nucleotides: TGTGCCAGCAGCCTTAGCGGGGGGGATTTAGAGACCCAGTACTTC. Its translation is CASSLSGGDLETQYF.

This clonotype came up many times. This chain uses TRBV19 with TRBJ1-1; no clear D. There are 14 residues in the CDR3. The germline CDR1 and CDR2 sequences are LNHDA and SQIVND (reference sequence). V lost 1 base to trimming and J lost 0 bases, with 6 bases between them. CDR3 sequence (DNA): TGTGCCAGTAGTATAGGGGTTGTGAACACTGAAGCTTTCTTT. Translation gives CASSIGVVNTEAFF.

This clonotype came up many times. This chain joins TRBV3-1 and TRBJ2-7, with unresolved D. There are 16 residues in the CDR3. Trimming took off 0 bases at V and 2 bases at J, with 14 bases between the two ends. From germline, CDR1 is LGHDT and CDR2 YNNKEL (reference sequence). The CDR3 region is CASSQDGAATAYEQYF. The CDR3 DNA reads TGTGCCAGCAGCCAAGACGGCGCGGCTACAGCCTACGAGCAGTACTTC.

The rearrangement uses TRBV7-3 and TRBJ2-1; D is perhaps TRBD1 (5 bases). V was cut by 4 bases and J by 7 bases, with 8 bases left in between. This CDR3 has 12 residues. Germline CDR1 and CDR2: SGHTA and FQGTGA. CDR3 sequence (DNA): TGTGCCAGCAGCTCACAGGATAATGAGCAGTTCTTC. This codes for CASSSQDNEQFF.

In this sample, this clonotype turned up once. The chain is built from TRBV29-1 and TRBJ1-1, with D possibly TRBD1 on 5 matching bases. Germline values: CDR1 SQVTM, CDR2 ANQGSEA. The CDR3 sequence is 14 residues long. V was cut by 2 bases and J by 3 bases, with 13 bases left in between. Here the CDR3 DNA reads TGCAGCGTTGAAAGTGACGGGGGGTACACTGAAGCTTTCTTT. Amino acid sequence: CSVESDGGYTEAFF.

The V and J genes are TRBV5-1 and TRBJ1-1, with D possibly matching TRBD1 (6 bases). This CDR3 has 14 amino acids. CDR1 and CDR2 (germline): SGHRS, YFSETQ. The V gene lost 2 bases and the J gene lost 5 bases, with 13 bases spanning the gap. The CDR3 DNA follows: TGCGCCAGCAGCTTAACAGGGTTGGGGACTGAAGCTTTCTTT. It translates to CASSLTGLGTEAFF.

V usage is TRBV19 and J usage is TRBJ1-2; perhaps TRBD1 as D (5 bases). Trimming pared 7 bases from V and 0 bases from J, leaving 12 bases between. The germline V gene has CDR1 LNHDA and CDR2 SQIVND (reference sequence). This CDR3 has 14 residues. The DNA for the CDR3 is TGTGCCAGTACCTTGGACACTGCTAACTATGGCTACACCTTC. Amino acids: CASTLDTANYGYTF.

This clonotype has just a few counts. The genes are TRBV7-8 and TRBJ2-5; tentatively, D is TRBD1 (6 bases). V lost 3 bases to trimming and J lost 4 bases, with 18 bases between them. This CDR3 is 16 amino acids long. Germline CDR1 SGHVS, CDR2 FQNEAQ. DNA of the CDR3: TGTGCCAGCAGCTTTAGCGTCCAGGGGAACAGAGAGACCCAGTACTTC. As protein: CASSFSVQGNRETQYF.

This clonotype appeared a few times. This sequence joins TRBV7-2 and TRBJ1-2; D gene ambiguous. CDR1 and CDR2 (germline): SGHTA, FQGNSA. The CDR3 has 11 residues. V lost 6 bases, J lost 5 bases, and 7 bases lay in between. Here the CDR3 reads CASRSEYGYTF. The CDR3 nucleotides are TGTGCCAGCAGGTCAGAGTATGGCTACACCTTC.

J is TRBJ2-7 and V is TRBV10-3, with 7 bases fitting TRBD1. After removal of 6 bases from V and 2 bases from J, the junction contained 4 bases not matched to a gene. Per the germline V gene, CDR1 is ENHRY and CDR2 is SYGVKD. This CDR3 has 13 amino acids. CDR3 protein: CAISQGQPYEQYF. The DNA for the CDR3 is TGTGCCATCAGCCAGGGACAGCCCTACGAGCAGTACTTC.

V usage is TRBV24-1 and J usage is TRBJ2-5; D unclear. This CDR3 contains 13 residues. Trimming took 0 bases from V and 2 from J, leaving 3 bases between them. CDR1 is KGHDR, CDR2 SFDVKD, per germline. The CDR3 reads CATSDLDQETQYF. The CDR3 DNA reads TGTGCCACCAGTGATTTGGATCAAGAGACCCAGTACTTC.